One sample yielded the 28 T cell receptor beta chains listed below, sequenced in a study of CD4 T cells in relation to SARS-CoV-2 and coronaviruses. Their specific antigens are unknown. The unexposed donors gave CD4+ T cells in about 2010-2019, prior to COVID-19. After less than 11 days of culture, CD4+ T cells were isolated. Clones were sequenced by immunoSEQ multiplex PCR, and TCRdb holds only the in-frame ones, with some missing. The sample consists of more than 15,000 clones, over 60% of them appearing once. The sample taken for sequencing was CD4+ T cells from PBMCs, cultured in vitro. Receptors originate from a human donor in good health.

CDR3 DNA sequence: TGTGCCAGCAGCGCCACTAGCGGGAGGGCCCCAGATACGCAGTATTTT. Its protein is CASSATSGRAPDTQYF. The gene calls are TRBV9 and TRBJ2-3; 13 bases match TRBD2. CDR1 is SGDLS and CDR2 is YYNGEE in the germline V gene. With V trimmed by 3 bases and J by 4 bases, 5 bases remained unmatched. The CDR3 has 16 residues.

This chain connects TRBV29-1 to TRBJ1-3; 7 bases agree with TRBD1. The V gene's germline CDR1 is SQVTM and CDR2 ANQGSEA. Trimming at V came to 7 bases and at J to 0 bases, leaving 6 bases not matched to a gene. There are 14 residues in the CDR3. The CDR3 DNA follows: TGCAGCGCTCGGACAGGTTCCTCTGGAAACACCATATATTTT. Residues: CSARTGSSGNTIYF.

This chain joins TRBV9 and TRBJ2-3; 8 bases are shared with TRBD2. The CDR3 consists of 15 residues. Unmatched junction bases numbered 4, after V lost 0 bases and J lost 4 bases. Germline CDR1 and CDR2: SGDLS and YYNGEE. This chain's CDR3 is CASSVAGGMADTQYF. The CDR3 DNA follows: TGTGCCAGCAGCGTAGCGGGAGGGATGGCAGATACGCAGTATTTT.

The chain uses TRBV14 and TRBJ2-1, with 9 bases lining up with TRBD2. Losses at the gene ends were 4 bases for V and 8 bases for J; bases not matched to a gene: 15. Germline V lookup: CDR1 SGHDN, CDR2 FVKESK. The CDR3 has 17 residues. CDR3 nucleotide sequence: TGTGCCAGCAGCCCGCGACTAGCTAGCGGGATGTGGCATGAGCAGTTCTTC. Translated: CASSPRLASGMWHEQFF.

The chain uses TRBV5-4 and TRBJ1-2; D is uncertain. Germline V gene lookup returns CDR1 SGHNT and CDR2 YYREEE (reference sequence). The CDR3 has 13 residues. V was pared by 0 bases and J by 4 bases, with 7 bases between. The CDR3 sequence: CASSLDGPYGYTF. The CDR3 DNA sequence: TGTGCCAGCAGCTTGGACGGACCCTATGGCTACACCTTC. Complete variable domain (other parts from reference TRBV5-4 and TRBJ1-2): ETGVTQSPTHLIKTRGQQVTLRCSSQSGHNTVSWYQQALGQGPQFIFQYYREEENGRGNFPPRFSGLQFPNYSSELNVNALELDDSALYLCASSLDGPYGYTFGSGTRLTVV.

The chain couples TRBV24-1 to TRBJ2-2; D possibly uses TRBD1 or TRBD2 (5 bases each). Germline assignment: CDR1 KGHDR and CDR2 SFDVKD. V lost 1 base and J lost 7, with 15 bases in between. There are 16 residues in the CDR3. The CDR3 loop is CATSDFGAGLSGELFF. CDR3 sequence (DNA): TGTGCCACCAGTGATTTTGGGGCGGGTCTCAGCGGGGAGCTGTTTTTT.

Only one count was recorded for this clone. The V call is TRBV7-9, the J call TRBJ2-7; D is unclear. V was shortened by 1 base and J by 5 bases, with 9 bases between the two germline ends. Germline V gene lookup returns CDR1 SEHNR and CDR2 FQNEAQ (reference sequence). The CDR3 totals 13 residues. CDR3 protein: CASSLGVVNEQYF. The CDR3 bases are TGTGCCAGCAGCTTAGGTGTCGTAAACGAGCAGTACTTC.

The chain links TRBV23-1 to TRBJ2-2; 10 nucleotides agree with TRBD1. TRBV23-1 is filed as an ORF, its function uncertain. The length of the CDR3 is 16 residues. The ends lost 3 bases at V and 3 bases at J; junction bases unmatched: 4. The CDR3 spells CASSQAGTGDTGELFF. The CDR3 nucleotides read TGCGCCAGCAGTCAGGCCGGGACAGGGGACACCGGGGAGCTGTTTTTT.

The genes are TRBV12-3 or TRBV12-4 and TRBJ1-1; 10 positions match TRBD1. This CDR3 has 13 amino acids. Trimming cost V 5 bases and J 7 bases; bases outside gene matches: 4. DNA for the CDR3: TGTGCCAGCAGTCTTGGACAGGGGGTTGAAGCTTTCTTT. Protein product: CASSLGQGVEAFF.

The chain carries TRBV18 and TRBJ2-7; perhaps TRBD1 as D (5 bases). The CDR3 runs to 14 residues. V gave up 2 bases and J gave up 0 bases, with 8 bases separating them. CDR1 is KGHSH, CDR2 LQKENI, per germline. CDR3 amino acids: CASSPGQGSYEQYF. For the CDR3, the DNA is TGTGCCAGCTCACCAGGGCAGGGCTCCTACGAGCAGTACTTC.

The rearrangement uses TRBV2 and TRBJ2-1, with 9 bases lining up with TRBD1. Germline CDR1 SNHLY, CDR2 FYNNEI. Germline trimming cut 5 bases from V and 1 base from J; bases unmatched to any gene: 3. The CDR3 totals 15 residues. As DNA, the CDR3 is TGTGCCAGCAGTTCCGGGACAGGGTCCTACAATGAGCAGTTCTTC. Translating gives CASSSGTGSYNEQFF. Filled out from reference TRBV2 and TRBJ2-1, the complete variable domain reads EPEVTQTPSHQVTQMGQEVILRCVPISNHLYFYWYRQILGQKVEFLVSFYNNEISEKSEIFDDQFSVERPDGSNFTLKIRSTKLEDSAMYFCASSSGTGSYNEQFFGPGTRLTVL.

The V call is TRBV5-1, the J call TRBJ2-2, with D uncertain. Looked up from germline, CDR1 is SGHRS and CDR2 is YFSETQ. This CDR3 contains 16 residues. V shed 0 bases and J shed 0 bases, with 9 bases lying between them. The CDR3 spells CASSLASGSNTGELFF. The CDR3 DNA reads TGCGCCAGCAGCTTGGCCTCAGGTTCGAACACCGGGGAGCTGTTTTTT.

V and J are TRBV29-1 and TRBJ1-2; 11 bases match TRBD1. The ends lost 4 bases at V and 7 bases at J; junction bases unmatched: 11. Germline CDR1 and CDR2: SQVTM and ANQGSEA. This CDR3 is built from 15 residues. CDR3 loop: CSVGAVGTGGGGYTF. The CDR3 DNA reads TGCAGCGTTGGCGCGGTCGGGACAGGGGGAGGTGGCTACACCTTC. Full variable domain (missing parts from reference TRBV29-1 and TRBJ1-2): SAVISQKPSRDICQRGTSLTIQCQVDSQVTMMFWYRQQPGQSLTLIATANQGSEATYESGFVIDKFPISRPNLTFSTLTVSNMSPEDSSIYLCSVGAVGTGGGGYTFGSGTRLTVV.

The V call is TRBV7-3, the J call TRBJ2-7; weak D call: TRBD2 (5 bases). The V end lost 6 bases, the J end lost 7 bases, and 13 bases lay between the germline ends. Per germline, CDR1 SGHTA and CDR2 FQGTGA. CDR3 length: 12 amino acids. CDR3 nucleotide sequence: TGTGCCAGCAGTGGGCTAGCTGGAGAGCAGTACTTC. Translating it yields CASSGLAGEQYF.

This clone has a handful of counts. V usage is TRBV4-2 and J usage is TRBJ2-1; D ambiguous. Per germline, CDR1 LGHNA and CDR2 YNFKEQ. Trimming removed 1 base from V and 2 bases from J, with 3 bases in between. The CDR3 runs to 13 residues. CDR3 sequence: CASSQVAYNEQFF. CDR3 in DNA: TGTGCCAGCAGCCAAGTGGCCTACAATGAGCAGTTCTTC.

The rearrangement links TRBV6-5 to TRBJ2-1; maybe TRBD2 (6 bases). Germline V CDR1 and CDR2: MNHEY, SVGAGI. This CDR3 contains 14 residues. V lost 6 bases to trimming and J lost 10 bases, with 19 bases between them. The DNA for the CDR3 is TGTGCCAGCAGGAGACTAGGGCCCGCTGGGGAGCAGTTCTTC. This translates into CASRRLGPAGEQFF.

This clone appeared a single time. J is TRBJ1-1 and V is TRBV6-1; possible D gene TRBD1, 5 bases. Germline lookup yields CDR1 MNHNS and CDR2 SASEGT. Trimming pared 2 bases from V and 6 bases from J, leaving 13 bases between. The length of the CDR3 is 14 residues. CDR3 coding DNA: TGTGCCAGCAGTGAAATATTGTGGGGCTCTGAAGCTTTCTTT. Encoded protein: CASSEILWGSEAFF.

The V call is TRBV29-1, the J call TRBJ1-2, with D tentatively TRBD1 (6 bases). Trimming removed 2 bases at V and 1 base at J, with 11 bases between. Germline V CDR1 and CDR2: SQVTM, ANQGSEA. The CDR3 has 14 residues. Written as DNA, the CDR3 is TGCAGCGTTGAACCTTCCAGGGGTAACTATGGCTACACCTTC. Amino acid sequence: CSVEPSRGNYGYTF.

The chain links TRBV7-7 to TRBJ2-1, with TRBD2 matching over 10 bases. The CDR3 covers 13 residues. CDR1 and CDR2 from the germline V gene are SSHAT and FNYEAQ (reference sequence). The V segment lost 5 bases and the J segment 9 bases; nucleotides outside the gene matches: 4. DNA of the CDR3: TGTGCCAGCAGCCCAGGACTAGCGGTTGAGCAGTTCTTC. Translation gives CASSPGLAVEQFF.

This sequence joins TRBV6-5 and TRBJ2-7; a weak D match, TRBD2 (5 bases). The germline CDR1 and CDR2 sequences are MNHEY and SVGAGI. The CDR3 runs to 16 residues. Trimming took off 2 bases at V and 2 bases at J, with 16 bases between the two ends. The CDR3 sequence is CASSYAGGQRTYEQYF. The CDR3 bases are TGTGCCAGCAGTTACGCGGGCGGGCAGCGAACCTACGAGCAGTACTTC.

For the CDR3, the DNA is TGTGCCAGCAGTGAATCTAAGGGATCGGGCAATCAGCCCCAGCATTTT. Its translation: CASSESKGSGNQPQHF. The chain is built from TRBV6-1 and TRBJ1-5; D is unclear. The germline CDR1 and CDR2 sequences are MNHNS and SASEGT. V dropped 2 bases and J dropped 2 bases, with 13 bases sitting between them. The CDR3 consists of 16 residues.

CDR3 sequence (DNA): TGCGCCAGCAGCTTGGGGAACACCGGGGAGCTGTTTTTT. This translates into CASSLGNTGELFF. This chain joins TRBV5-1 and TRBJ2-2; D remains ambiguous. V was trimmed by 0 bases and J by 1 base, leaving 1 base between them. Germline CDR1 reads SGHRS; CDR2 reads YFSETQ. The CDR3 loop spans 13 amino acids.

The J gene is TRBJ1-6, the V gene TRBV3-1 (or the pseudogene TRBV3-2), with unresolved D. The CDR3 is made up of 13 amino acids. V shed 4 bases and J shed 7 bases, with 8 bases lying between them. The germline V gene encodes CDR1 LGHDT and CDR2 YNNKEL (reference sequence). CDR3 coding DNA: TGTGCCAGCAGCCCTTCACAGAATTCACCCCTCCACTTT. This codes for CASSPSQNSPLHF.

This clone was seen more than once but under ten times. The chain has TRBV24-1 and TRBJ2-1; 15 bases line up with TRBD2. This CDR3 comprises 16 residues. The V gene's germline CDR1 is KGHDR and CDR2 SFDVKD. V lost 3 bases, J lost 7 bases, and 3 bases stayed unmatched. The CDR3 nucleotides read TGTGCCACCAGTGATCCGGGACTAGCGGGAGGTAATGAGCAGTTCTTC. Translated: CATSDPGLAGGNEQFF.

The chain combines TRBV25-1 with TRBJ1-2; D uncertain. Trimming took off 1 base at V and 4 bases at J, with 13 bases between the two ends. The germline V gene has CDR1 MGHDK and CDR2 SYGVNS. The length of the CDR3 is 15 residues. Here the CDR3 DNA reads TGTGCCAGCAGTGAATCGGTACGGGTAGGCTATGGCTACACCTTC. Encoded protein: CASSESVRVGYGYTF.

In the case of this clone: A junction boundary mismatches the germline segment, possibly from a read error. J is TRBJ2-2 and V is TRBV11-2, with TRBD1 matching over 7 bases. The CDR3 runs 15 residues. Germline CDR1 SGHAT, CDR2 FQNNGV. The CDR3 sequence is CASSLGTVRTGELFF. The CDR3 DNA reads as TGTGCCAGCAGTTTAGGGACAGTTCGGACCGGGGAGCTGTTTTTT.

This clone was counted between two and nine times. The chain recombines TRBV2 with TRBJ2-1; D perhaps matches TRBD2 (7 bases). The CDR3 runs 18 residues. V shed 2 bases and J shed 4 bases, with 21 bases lying between them. Germline lookup yields CDR1 SNHLY and CDR2 FYNNEI. As DNA, the CDR3 is TGTGCCAGCAGTGAAAGGTTGTTAGGGGGAGGGTTATACAATGAGCAGTTCTTC. Translated, it gives CASSERLLGGGLYNEQFF.

V usage is TRBV27 and J usage is TRBJ2-1; perhaps TRBD2 as D (5 bases). The CDR3 is 15 residues long. With 2 bases removed from V and 1 base from J, the gap between germline ends came to 9 bases. Germline values: CDR1 MNHEY, CDR2 SMNVEV (reference sequence). In nucleotides, the CDR3 is TGTGCCAGCAGTTTAACGAGGGAATCCTACAATGAGCAGTTCTTC. Amino acid sequence: CASSLTRESYNEQFF.